Included here is one T cell receptor (beta chain) sequence, with context. As yet, its antigen is unknown. The data derive from a study of lymphopenia after photon versus proton radiotherapy. Method: immunoSEQ multiplex PCR; TCRdb's copy keeps in-frame clones and lacks some. This sample carries approximately 65,000 clones, around 90% of them seen once, and the ten largest clones take roughly 13%. V lost 4 bases and J lost 4; bases outside the gene matches: 6. This CDR3 has 15 amino acids. CDR1 SGHTS and CDR2 YDEGEE come from the germline V gene. Regarding the study as a whole: Oligoclonal CD8+ Temra expansion after nadir drove photon patients' diversity drop. Proton therapy kept repertoires fairly stable, unlike photons, which gained effector/memory cells.

The origin of this receptor is a man at least 80 years old with esophageal cancer. The chain carries TRBV5-8 and TRBJ2-5; 11 bases fit TRBD2. Sample: peripheral blood, taken from a patient treated with proton-based radiotherapy. The CDR3 bases are TGTGCCAGCAGCACCCCTACTAGCGGGGGAGAGACCCAGTACTTC. Protein sequence: CASSTPTSGGETQYF.